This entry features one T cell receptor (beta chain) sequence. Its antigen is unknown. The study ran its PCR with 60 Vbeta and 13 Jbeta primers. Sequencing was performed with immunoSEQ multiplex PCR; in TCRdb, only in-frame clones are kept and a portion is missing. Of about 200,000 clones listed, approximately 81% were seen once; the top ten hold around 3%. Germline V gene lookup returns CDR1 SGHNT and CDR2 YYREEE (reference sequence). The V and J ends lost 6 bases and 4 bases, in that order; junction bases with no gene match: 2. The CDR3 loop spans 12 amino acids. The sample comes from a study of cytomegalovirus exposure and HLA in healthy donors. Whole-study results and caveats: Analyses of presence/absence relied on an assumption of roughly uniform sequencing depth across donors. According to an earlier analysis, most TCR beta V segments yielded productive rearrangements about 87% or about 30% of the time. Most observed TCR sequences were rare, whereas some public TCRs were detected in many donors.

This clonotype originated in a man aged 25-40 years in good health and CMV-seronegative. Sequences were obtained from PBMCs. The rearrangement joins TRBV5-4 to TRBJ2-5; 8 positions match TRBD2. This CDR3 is CASTGGGETQYF. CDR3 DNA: TGTGCCAGCACCGGGGGGGGAGAGACCCAGTACTTC.